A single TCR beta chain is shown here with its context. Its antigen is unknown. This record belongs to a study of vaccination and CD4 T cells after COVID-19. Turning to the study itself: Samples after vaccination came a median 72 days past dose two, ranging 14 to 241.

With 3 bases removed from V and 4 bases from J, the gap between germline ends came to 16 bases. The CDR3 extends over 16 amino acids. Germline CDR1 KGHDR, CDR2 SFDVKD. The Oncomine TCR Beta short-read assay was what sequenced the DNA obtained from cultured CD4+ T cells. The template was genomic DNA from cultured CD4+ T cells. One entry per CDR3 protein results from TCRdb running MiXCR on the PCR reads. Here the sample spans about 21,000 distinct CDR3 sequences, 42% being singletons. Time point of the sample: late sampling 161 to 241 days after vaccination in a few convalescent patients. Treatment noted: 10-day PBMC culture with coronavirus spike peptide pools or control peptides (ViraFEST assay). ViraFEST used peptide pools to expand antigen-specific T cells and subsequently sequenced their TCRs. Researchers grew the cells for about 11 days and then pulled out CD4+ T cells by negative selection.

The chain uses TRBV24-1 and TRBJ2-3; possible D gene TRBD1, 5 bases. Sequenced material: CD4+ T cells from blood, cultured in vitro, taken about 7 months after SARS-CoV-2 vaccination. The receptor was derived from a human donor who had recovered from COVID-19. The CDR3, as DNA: TGTGCCACCAGTGATCCACAGGTCATTGCACCAGATACGCAGTATTTT. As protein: CATSDPQVIAPDTQYF.